This T cell receptor beta chain derives from a study of regulatory T cells in long-lasting Graves disease. Study-wide results and caveats: With persistent disease, TRBV28, TRBJ1-2 and TRBJ2-5 were the favored segments.

HTBI primers from iRepertoire and Arm-PCR of CDR3 regions yielded the TCR beta libraries. A single record per CDR3 protein comes from TCRdb applying MiXCR to the multiplex PCR reads. The data hold about 560,000 distinct CDR3 sequences, with 16% observed a single time. Concerning this clonotype itself: What it recognizes is unknown.

The sample's time point: newly diagnosed GD, antithyroid drugs for less than 3 months. PBMCs were the source of the RNA used for TCR sequencing. Patients came through an endocrinology department, and that department was in Xi'an, China. This CDR3 comprises 10 residues. V lost 8 bases and J 6 bases, leaving 7 bases between the germline ends. Germline values: CDR1 SNHLY, CDR2 FYNNEI. Separately, the same data were catalogued under a study of T cells in Graves' hyperthyroidism and ophthalmopathy.

This TCR was recovered from a man aged 18 to 30 with Graves disease. V gene TRBV2 combines with J gene TRBJ1-1; D is possibly TRBD1 (5 bases). Here the sequenced sample was peripheral blood mononuclear cells (PBMCs), taken at new diagnosis, from a patient treated with antithyroid drugs. CDR3 nucleotide sequence: TGTGCCAGCGGGACTGCTGAAGCTTTCTTT. It specifies CASGTAEAFF.